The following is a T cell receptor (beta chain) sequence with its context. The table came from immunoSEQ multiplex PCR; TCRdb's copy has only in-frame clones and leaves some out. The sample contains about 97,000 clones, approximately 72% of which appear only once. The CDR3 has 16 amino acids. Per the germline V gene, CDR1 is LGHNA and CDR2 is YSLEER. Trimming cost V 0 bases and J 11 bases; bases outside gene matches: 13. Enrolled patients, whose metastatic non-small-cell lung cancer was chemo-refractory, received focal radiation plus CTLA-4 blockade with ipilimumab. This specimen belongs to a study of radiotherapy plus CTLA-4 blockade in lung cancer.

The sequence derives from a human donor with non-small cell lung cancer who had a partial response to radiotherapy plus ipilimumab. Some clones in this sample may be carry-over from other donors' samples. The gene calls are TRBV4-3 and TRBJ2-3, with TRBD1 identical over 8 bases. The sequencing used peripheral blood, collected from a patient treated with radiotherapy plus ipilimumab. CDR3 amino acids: CASSQDPGGSTPEQYF. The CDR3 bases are TGCGCCAGCAGCCAAGATCCAGGGGGCTCCACACCAGAGCAGTATTTT.